This T cell receptor beta chain was sequenced during a study of shared clonotypes between healthy human individuals. Study-wide context: For every donor, three CD4 naive, three CD4 memory, two CD8 naive and one CD8 memory plates were used.

The study's findings and limits: What rarefaction showed was incomplete sorted-subset sequencing despite large depth.

Per sorted-subset replicate PCR, input was roughly 220 ng DNA, representing 30,000 to 35,000 T cell genomes. The protocol was immunoSEQ multiplex PCR, while the TCRdb copy is restricted to in-frame clones and leaves out a portion. The table records 2 million to 2.5 million clones, just under 95% of them present only once. With regard to this clone: Its antigen is undetermined.

This TCR came from a young man in good health. Some clones in this sample may be carry-over from other donors' samples. The sequencing sample was made of naive CD4+ T cells from PBMCs. Sample subset: CD45RA+ positively selected.

Here the CDR3 reads CSVLLAGRFQETQYF. The CDR3 region has the DNA TGCAGCGTTTTATTAGCGGGACGATTCCAAGAGACCCAGTACTTC. The genes are TRBV29-1 and TRBJ2-5; 8 bases are shared with TRBD2. Germline CDR1 SQVTM, CDR2 ANQGSEA. The CDR3 is 15 amino acids. Trimming cost V 5 bases and J 1 base; bases outside gene matches: 9.